This TCR beta chain was recorded in a study of neurological immune-mediated disorders. Study results and limitations: HTLV-1-associated myelopathy showed the most TCR clonal expansion; multiple sclerosis the least, below healthy controls.

This clonotype was observed many times. Its antigen is not known. Unsorted libraries were generated from 2 million PBMCs held at -80 degrees C. The cDNA was produced through 5'RACE with 10-nucleotide random UMIs. Each sequencing run yielded over 160 million TCR-beta sequences from 15-18 subjects. TCRdb ran MiXCR on the 5' RACE reads and lists one entry per CDR3 protein. The table has tens of thousands of distinct CDR3 sequences, 15% to 20% seen once; the top ten hold 15%. This CDR3 spans 13 amino acids. V was trimmed by 6 bases and J by 4 bases, leaving 12 bases between them. Germline V gene lookup returns CDR1 DFQATT and CDR2 SNEGSKA (reference sequence).

This chain uses TRBV20-1 with TRBJ1-4, with D tentatively TRBD1 (6 bases). The sequence came from a middle-aged woman in good health. The source material was PBMCs. CDR3 residues: CSARDTDNEKLFF. CDR3 in DNA: TGCAGTGCGCGGGACACTGATAATGAAAAACTGTTTTTT.